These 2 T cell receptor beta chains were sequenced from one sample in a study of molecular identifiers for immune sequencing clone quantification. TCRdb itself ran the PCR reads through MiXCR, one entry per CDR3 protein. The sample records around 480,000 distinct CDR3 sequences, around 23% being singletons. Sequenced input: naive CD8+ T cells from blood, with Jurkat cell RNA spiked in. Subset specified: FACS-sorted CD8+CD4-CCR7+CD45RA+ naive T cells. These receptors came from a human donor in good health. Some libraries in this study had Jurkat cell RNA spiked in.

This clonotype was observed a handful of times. The CDR3 here is CASSFGNSFTYEQYF. For the CDR3, the DNA is TGTGCCAGCAGTTTTGGTAATAGCTTTACCTACGAGCAGTACTTC. The gene calls are TRBV12-3 or TRBV12-4 and TRBJ2-7; D is uncertain. This CDR3 region has 15 residues. V was shortened by 3 bases and J by 2 bases, with 14 bases between the two germline ends.

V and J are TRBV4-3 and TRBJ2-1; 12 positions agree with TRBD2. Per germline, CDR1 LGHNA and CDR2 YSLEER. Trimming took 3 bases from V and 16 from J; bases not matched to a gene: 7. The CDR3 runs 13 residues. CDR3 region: CASSQTRTSGNFF. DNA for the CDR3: TGCGCCAGCAGCCAGACCCGGACTAGCGGGAATTTCTTC.